Only a few counts were recorded for the clone carrying this T cell receptor (beta chain). The source of the sample is a study of early T cells in non-severe SARS-CoV-2 infection. V was pared by 8 bases and J by 3 bases, with 4 bases of the junction left unmatched. From germline, CDR1 is MNHEY and CDR2 SMNVEV (reference sequence). The CDR3 length is 12 residues. In TCRdb, the 5' RACE reads were re-called with MiXCR into one record per CDR3 protein. The sample contains tens of thousands of distinct CDR3 sequences, around 19% of which appear only once. This specimen consisted of whole blood, obtained at baseline. This receptor was taken from an adult who was a healthcare worker with PCR-confirmed SARS-CoV-2 infection or an uninfected control (not recorded which). The chain is built from TRBV27 and TRBJ2-7, with 7 bases matching TRBD1. The DNA for the CDR3 is TGTGCCAGCGGGACAGACGACTACGAGCAGTACTTC. It is translated as CASGTDDYEQYF.